The table lists the clone carrying this T cell receptor beta chain with a few counts. The sample is drawn from a study of beta chain features in type 1 diabetes. Expressed TCRB transcripts were sequenced because the entire RNA isolate underwent reverse transcription. About 3.57 million reads, on average, came from each naive, central memory and regulatory T cell sample. Only in-frame clones appear in the TCRdb table, and some are missing; sequencing was by immunoSEQ multiplex PCR. The table lists a few hundred thousand clones, around 15% of them singletons. CDR3 length equals 15 residues. Looked up from germline, CDR1 is LNHNV and CDR2 is YYDKDF (reference sequence). Trimming left V 0 bases short and J 9 bases short, with 15 bases between. Using CD45RO/CCR7/CD25/CD127/CD95/CD27, CD4+ naive, central memory, regulatory and stem cell-like memory cells were sorted.

This rearrangement joins TRBV15 to TRBJ2-1; D is possibly TRBD2 (6 bases). The sample comprised naive CD4+ T cells from blood. The TCR originated in a woman aged 18-35 years in good health. The DNA for the CDR3 is TGTGCCACCAGCAGAGATGAACTAGCAGCAACTGAGCAGTTCTTC. Protein sequence: CATSRDELAATEQFF.